These 8 T cell receptor beta chains were all obtained from the same sample, sequenced in a study of T-cell reconstitution after alpha-beta-depleted transplantation in children. It was with unique molecular identifiers that the TCRbeta library was prepared. TCRdb re-called the PCR reads with MiXCR, one entry per CDR3 protein. The table lists about 610,000 distinct CDR3 sequences, about 10% of them singletons. The source was PBMCs from the stem cell graft donor, collected from the stem cell graft. These receptors came from a human donor who donated a stem cell graft to a child with acute myeloid leukemia.

CDR3 sequence reads: CASSQDRVMGGDIQYF. The CDR3 bases are TGCGCCAGCAGCCAAGATCGCGTGATGGGCGGGGACATTCAGTACTTC. J is TRBJ2-4 and V is TRBV4-1, with D tentatively TRBD2 (6 bases). CDR1 is MGHRA and CDR2 is YSYEKL in the germline V gene. The CDR3 is 16 amino acids. The germline V and J ends were trimmed by 0 bases and 8 bases, with 17 bases remaining between them.

The V call is TRBV28, the J call TRBJ2-5, with 9 bases lining up with TRBD2. V lost 2 bases to trimming and J lost 5 bases; unmatched junction nucleotides: 6. CDR3 length: 15 amino acids. Per germline, CDR1 MDHEN and CDR2 SYDVKM. This CDR3 is CASSLGVAGDETQYF. CDR3 coding DNA: TGTGCCAGCAGTTTAGGGGTAGCGGGAGATGAGACCCAGTACTTC.

This chain connects TRBV12-3 or TRBV12-4 to TRBJ1-2, with D possibly TRBD1 on 5 matching bases. The CDR3 contains 13 residues. V shed 7 bases and J shed 6 bases, with 15 bases lying between them. Written as DNA, the CDR3 is TGTGCCAGCACTAGAACCGGGGGACATGGCTACACCTTC. It is translated as CASTRTGGHGYTF.

This chain joins TRBV27 and TRBJ1-2; 8 bases match TRBD1. Germline V lookup: CDR1 MNHEY, CDR2 SMNVEV (reference sequence). This CDR3 region has 13 residues. V trimming: 5 bases; J trimming: 3 bases; junction bases outside the gene matches: 2. CDR3 residues: CASSATGDYGYTF. The CDR3 bases are TGTGCCAGCAGTGCGACAGGGGACTATGGCTACACCTTC.

This clonotype showed up many times. The chain uses TRBV7-3 and TRBJ2-7, with 10 bases matching TRBD2. The CDR3 is 14 amino acids. The V gene end was trimmed by 5 bases and the J gene end by 4 bases; junction bases not matched to a gene: 5. Germline CDR1 and CDR2: SGHTA and FQGTGA. CDR3 residues: CASSPTSGQYEQYF. Here the CDR3 DNA reads TGTGCCAGCAGCCCGACTAGCGGGCAATACGAGCAGTACTTC.

Many counts were recorded for this clonotype. The chain joins TRBV10-3 to TRBJ2-1, with D possibly TRBD2 on 6 matching bases. Germline V CDR1 and CDR2: ENHRY, SYGVKD. This CDR3 has 13 amino acids. Trimming removed 2 bases from V and 9 bases from J, with 11 bases in between. This CDR3 reads CAISEREQGEQFF. DNA for the CDR3: TGTGCCATCAGTGAGCGGGAGCAAGGTGAGCAGTTCTTC.

This clonotype was seen more than once but under ten times. The chain combines TRBV5-1 with TRBJ2-3; 15 bases agree with TRBD2. The CDR3 is made up of 17 amino acids. The trim removed 4 bases at V and 3 bases at J, leaving 6 bases unmatched. CDR1 is SGHRS, CDR2 YFSETQ, per germline. The CDR3 protein is CASSPGLAGGRTDTQYF. Written as DNA, the CDR3 is TGCGCCAGCAGCCCAGGACTAGCGGGAGGGCGGACAGATACGCAGTATTTT.

CDR3 coding DNA: TGCAGCGTTAACGTAGCGGGAGGGCTGGAGACCCAGTACTTC. Translation gives CSVNVAGGLETQYF. The chain combines TRBV29-1 with TRBJ2-5; the match to TRBD2 covers 11 bases. The V and J ends lost 5 bases and 5 bases, in that order; junction bases with no gene match: 7. Germline-derived CDR1 and CDR2 are SQVTM and ANQGSEA. This CDR3 spans 14 amino acids.